These T cell receptor beta chains were read from a single sample in a study of cytomegalovirus exposure and HLA in healthy donors. TCRdb's table, derived via immunoSEQ multiplex PCR, lists solely in-frame clones and lacks some. The sample records about 160,000 clones, around 74% being singletons. Material: PBMCs. Source of these receptors: a female donor in good health and CMV-seronegative. Each CDR3 is given without its conserved first and last residue. Rows may omit the clone size; those that give it use once, few, many or a size class.

abundance	v_gene	j_gene	CDR3aa
NA	TRBV27	TRBJ1-2	ASSSQSGVDGYT
few	TRBV5-4	TRBJ1-1	ASSRGATNTEAF
NA	TRBV25-1	TRBJ1-6	ASLLGTANNSPLH
NA	TRBV18	TRBJ2-4	ASSYQPGLAKNIQY
NA	TRBV27	TRBJ1-2	ATSNSRLYGYT
NA	TRBV4-1	TRBJ2-2	ASSQGTWGQMNTGELF
NA	TRBV5-1	TRBJ2-2	ASRSGTGVTGELF
NA	TRBV15	TRBJ1-1	ATSRGDATGTEAF
NA	TRBV4-1	TRBJ1-2	ASSHHRENSRQNYGYT
NA	TRBV5-1	TRBJ2-7	ASSPRTGGLSYEQY
NA	TRBV7-8	TRBJ1-1	ASSLIEAVNTEAF
NA	TRBV5-1	TRBJ2-3	ASSLGLLAGNTDTQY
few	TRBV5-6	TRBJ2-4	ASSHTGRLAKNIQY
NA	TRBV25-1	TRBJ2-5	ASSRLGLSMKETQY
NA	TRBV10-3	TRBJ1-1	AISEGRGRDTEAF
NA	TRBV7-9	TRBJ1-1	ASSLGGVGTEAF
NA	TRBV5-6	TRBJ2-5	ASSWTGIQETQY
few	TRBV4-2	TRBJ2-2	ASSPSGVQNTGELF
NA	TRBV6-1	TRBJ1-1	ASSGTGGTEAF
NA	TRBV6-1	TRBJ1-5	ASSPSGKVRQPQH
NA	TRBV4-1	TRBJ2-1	ASSQEHRSYNEQF
NA	TRBV19	TRBJ2-2	ASSIPLIGGTGELF
NA	TRBV4-1	TRBJ2-3	ASSQESPGSATDTQY
NA	TRBV6-5	TRBJ2-1	ASSASGGLNEQF
NA	TRBV11-2	TRBJ1-5	ASSLEAGNQPQH
few	TRBV6-4	TRBJ2-2	ASSDSSGGATGELF
few	TRBV6-5	TRBJ2-7	ASSYFQEQY
NA	TRBV7-9	TRBJ2-7	ASSWESSVEQY
NA	TRBV2	TRBJ2-3	ASSAPGGLVADTQY
NA	TRBV2	TRBJ1-4	ASSDNRGATNEKLF
NA	TRBV5-1	TRBJ1-4	ASRENRVGSEKLF
NA	TRBV30	TRBJ2-6	AWSVPRSSGANVLT
NA	TRBV7-9	TRBJ1-4	ASSFADRENEKLF
NA	TRBV9	TRBJ2-2	ASSGGQNTGELF
NA	TRBV2	TRBJ2-4	ASVQEQAAKNIQY
NA	TRBV6-5	TRBJ1-1	ASSYREDTEAF
NA	TRBV2	NA	ASKEWIEEIYEQY
once	TRBV5-4	TRBJ1-1	ASRVGQGAMNTEAF
NA	TRBV19	TRBJ2-7	ASSILDQGYEQY
NA	TRBV7-6	TRBJ2-1	ASSLVLRDSGTYNEQF
NA	TRBV5-1	TRBJ1-3	ASSLGPTGGSGNTIY